These 26 T cell receptor beta chains were sequenced from one sample in a study of T cell repertoires in cytomegalovirus infection. TCRdb analysed the reads with MiXCR anew, one entry per CDR3 protein. This sample has 150,000 to 200,000 distinct CDR3 sequences, with roughly 17% found just once. The specimen was CD8+ T cells from PBMCs. The receptors here all came from a human donor in good health (CMV status not recorded). Some clones in this sample may be carry-over from other donors' samples.

The rearrangement uses TRBV7-8 and TRBJ2-7; 7 bases align to TRBD2. V shed 3 bases, J shed 6 bases, and the junction held 8 bases outside the gene matches. The CDR3 spans 14 residues. From germline, CDR1 is SGHVS and CDR2 FQNEAQ. For the CDR3, the DNA is TGTGCCAGCAGCTTGGGGCAGCGGGGAGGCGAGCAGTACTTC. Protein product: CASSLGQRGGEQYF.

This clonotype was detected ten times or more. The genes are TRBV12-3 or TRBV12-4 and TRBJ2-2; D call uncertain. The CDR3 sequence is 12 residues long. V lost 4 bases to trimming and J lost 7 bases, with 7 bases between them. CDR3 nucleotide sequence: TGTGCCAGCAGTTCCGTTCACGGGGAGCTGTTTTTT. Translated: CASSSVHGELFF.

The DNA of the CDR3 is TGTGCCAGCAGCCAAGATGGGGCGGACGGGACAGGATCCTACGAGCAGTACTTC. Translated: CASSQDGADGTGSYEQYF. The rearrangement joins TRBV4-2 to TRBJ2-7, with TRBD1 matching over 8 bases. The germline gives CDR1 LGHNA, CDR2 YNFKEQ. The junction had 11 bases not matched to a gene; V was cut back by 0 bases and J by 1 base. This CDR3 comprises 18 residues.

In this sample, this clonotype turned up a few times. The J gene is TRBJ2-3, the V gene TRBV6-2 or TRBV6-3; unclear D gene. V dropped 6 bases and J dropped 0 bases, with 16 bases sitting between them. CDR3 length: 16 residues. Germline values: CDR1 MNHEY, CDR2 SVGEGT. The CDR3 here is CASSYATLISTDTQYF. The CDR3, as DNA: TGTGCCAGCAGCTACGCTACCCTGATTAGCACAGATACGCAGTATTTT.

The table lists this clonotype with a few counts. CDR3 in amino acids: CASSRAGSHEAFF. The CDR3 DNA reads as TGTGCCAGTAGTCGGGCGGGGAGTCATGAAGCTTTCTTT. The rearrangement links TRBV19 to TRBJ1-1; D call uncertain. V lost 5 bases and J lost 7, with 14 bases in between. CDR3 length equals 13 residues. Germline V lookup: CDR1 LNHDA, CDR2 SQIVND (reference sequence).

The V gene is TRBV7-9, the J gene TRBJ2-7, with 9 bases that match TRBD1. Germline V lookup: CDR1 SEHNR, CDR2 FQNEAQ (reference sequence). V lost 6 bases, J lost 3 bases, and 6 bases stayed unmatched. The CDR3 is 14 amino acids. DNA for the CDR3: TGTGCCAGCAGGCCCCGGGACAGGGACTACGAGCAGTACTTC. As protein: CASRPRDRDYEQYF.

The rearrangement joins TRBV6-2 or TRBV6-3 to TRBJ2-1; 11 bases align to TRBD2. J lost 8 bases, V lost 2 bases, and 2 bases had no gene match. The CDR3 runs to 14 residues. Germline CDR1 and CDR2: MNHEY and SVGEGT. The CDR3, as DNA: TGTGCCAGCAGTTACCTAGCGGGAGGCCATGAGCAGTTCTTC. It specifies CASSYLAGGHEQFF.

This clonotype was counted many times. The V and J genes are TRBV4-3 and TRBJ1-5; D might be TRBD1 (5 bases). The germline CDR1 and CDR2 sequences are LGHNA and YSLEER. V lost 0 bases and J 2 bases, leaving 8 bases between the germline ends. This CDR3 region has 15 residues. CDR3 residues: CASSQDVRGNQPQHF. The CDR3 DNA reads TGCGCCAGCAGCCAAGATGTCAGGGGCAATCAGCCCCAGCATTTT.

The V call is TRBV7-8, the J call TRBJ2-2, with D possibly matching TRBD2 (5 bases). V shed 2 bases and J shed 0 bases, with 7 bases lying between them. From germline, CDR1 is SGHVS and CDR2 FQNEAQ. The CDR3 has 15 amino acids. CDR3 in DNA: TGTGCCAGCAGCTTACGCGGGCCGAACACCGGGGAGCTGTTTTTT. Protein sequence: CASSLRGPNTGELFF.

This clonotype has just a few counts. The chain links TRBV28 to TRBJ2-7; no clear D gene. CDR1 is MDHEN and CDR2 is SYDVKM in the germline V gene. V lost 8 bases, J lost 2 bases, and 13 bases lay in between. This CDR3 spans 13 amino acids. CDR3 protein: CASGRPRAYEQYF. DNA for the CDR3: TGTGCCAGCGGACGGCCCCGCGCCTACGAGCAGTACTTC.

This clonotype was detected many times. The chain is built from TRBV12-3 or TRBV12-4 and TRBJ1-1; 9 bases agree with TRBD1. Germline trimming cut 5 bases from V and 7 bases from J; bases unmatched to any gene: 8. This CDR3 region has 14 residues. CDR3 sequence: CASSPDRGYGEAFF. The CDR3 nucleotides are TGTGCCAGCAGTCCCGACAGGGGGTATGGTGAAGCTTTCTTT.

V usage is TRBV6-2 or TRBV6-3 and J usage is TRBJ2-7; a possible D gene is TRBD1 (6 bases). Germline CDR1 reads MNHEY; CDR2 reads SVGEGT. V lost 8 bases to trimming and J lost 5 bases, with 19 bases between them. This CDR3 has 14 amino acids. The CDR3 DNA sequence: TGTGCCAGCCAGGGCCAGGGACAACTCCACGAGCAGTACTTC. Amino acids: CASQGQGQLHEQYF.

This rearrangement joins TRBV7-9 to TRBJ1-1; D is uncertain. The length of the CDR3 is 14 residues. The germline V gene has CDR1 SEHNR and CDR2 FQNEAQ (reference sequence). Trimming took 5 bases from V and 7 from J, leaving 17 bases between them. DNA of the CDR3: TGTGCCAGCAGCGATCATAGACGTGAGGTTGAAGCTTTCTTT. The encoded protein is CASSDHRREVEAFF.

This clonotype was counted only a few times. The gene calls are TRBV28 and TRBJ1-1; D not resolved. This CDR3 is built from 16 residues. Germline V lookup: CDR1 MDHEN, CDR2 SYDVKM. Trimming cost V 3 bases and J 3 bases, with 17 bases left between them. CDR3 DNA: TGTGCCAGCAGTTTTCGGAAGGGAGGGAGGGACACTGAAGCTTTCTTT. Protein: CASSFRKGGRDTEAFF.

The CDR3 DNA is TGTGCCACCAGCAGTCTAGGGCTGAACCAAGAGACCCAGTACTTC. As protein: CATSSLGLNQETQYF. J is TRBJ2-5 and V is TRBV15; D not certain. Germline CDR1 reads LNHNV; CDR2 reads YYDKDF (reference sequence). V was trimmed by 3 bases and J by 0 bases, leaving 11 bases between them. CDR3 size: 15 residues.

This clonotype turned up a few times. This chain links TRBV7-2 with TRBJ2-3; D is perhaps TRBD1 or TRBD2 (5 bases each). The CDR3 loop spans 14 amino acids. V dropped 1 base and J dropped 7 bases, with 12 bases sitting between them. The germline gives CDR1 SGHTA, CDR2 FQGNSA. The CDR3 loop reads CASSLGGGENTQYF. The CDR3 DNA is TGTGCCAGCAGCTTAGGTGGGGGTGAAAATACGCAGTATTTT.

V is TRBV7-2 and J is TRBJ1-1; D gene unclear. The CDR3 extends over 13 amino acids. CDR1 and CDR2 from the germline V gene are SGHTA and FQGNSA. V dropped 5 bases and J dropped 7 bases, with 14 bases sitting between them. DNA of the CDR3: TGTGCCAGCAGCCTAAATTTAATACATGAAGCTTTCTTT. This encodes CASSLNLIHEAFF.

The chain couples TRBV7-6 to TRBJ1-1; TRBD1 might be the D (5 bases). V gave up 6 bases and J gave up 5 bases, with 16 bases separating them. The CDR3 loop spans 14 amino acids. Germline CDR1 is SGHVS and CDR2 is FNYEAQ. CDR3 in DNA: TGTGCCAGCAGGCCTCCGAGAGGGGTGACTGAAGCTTTCTTT. The encoded protein is CASRPPRGVTEAFF.

This sequence joins TRBV2 and TRBJ2-2, with 11 nucleotides matching TRBD2. The CDR3 consists of 14 residues. The junction had 3 bases not matched to a gene; V was cut back by 8 bases and J by 4 bases. Per the germline V gene, CDR1 is SNHLY and CDR2 is FYNNEI. CDR3 protein: CASSGTSGTGELFF. CDR3 sequence (DNA): TGTGCCAGCTCCGGGACTAGCGGCACCGGGGAGCTGTTTTTT. The full variable domain, its missing parts supplied by reference TRBV2 and TRBJ2-2, is EPEVTQTPSHQVTQMGQEVILRCVPISNHLYFYWYRQILGQKVEFLVSFYNNEISEKSEIFDDQFSVERPDGSNFTLKIRSTKLEDSAMYFCASSGTSGTGELFFGEGSRLTVL.

There are a few counts of this clonotype. The chain joins TRBV27 to TRBJ2-1; no clear D. The V and J ends lost 0 bases and 6 bases respectively, with 6 bases between them. CDR1 MNHEY and CDR2 SMNVEV come from the germline V gene (reference sequence). The CDR3 consists of 13 residues. The CDR3 region is CASSLSKRNEQFF. The CDR3 DNA sequence: TGTGCCAGCAGTTTATCGAAGCGCAATGAGCAGTTCTTC.

The J gene is TRBJ2-7, the V gene TRBV28, with D possibly being TRBD1 (6 bases). V was shortened by 3 bases and J by 0 bases, with 18 bases between the two germline ends. From germline, CDR1 is MDHEN and CDR2 SYDVKM. The CDR3 has 17 residues. CDR3 in amino acids: CASSFSLRTVPSYEQYF. The CDR3 region has the DNA TGTGCCAGCAGTTTTTCCTTGAGGACAGTCCCCTCCTACGAGCAGTACTTC.

This clonotype appeared a few times. The gene calls are TRBV11-2 and TRBJ2-3, with 7 bases fitting TRBD2. The germline CDR1 and CDR2 sequences are SGHAT and FQNNGV. The length of the CDR3 is 15 residues. V was pared by 5 bases and J by 0 bases, with 5 bases of the junction left unmatched. CDR3 coding DNA: TGTGCCAGCAGCCTCCGACTAGCAAGCACAGATACGCAGTATTTT. Protein: CASSLRLASTDTQYF.

V usage is TRBV5-1 and J usage is TRBJ2-5, with D possibly TRBD2 on 6 matching bases. The CDR3 has 13 residues. The V and J ends lost 6 bases and 3 bases respectively, with 12 bases between them. In germline, CDR1 is SGHRS, CDR2 YFSETQ. The CDR3 region is CASTPGLEETQYF. DNA for the CDR3: TGCGCCAGCACCCCGGGACTGGAAGAGACCCAGTACTTC.

This clonotype was seen only a few times. The chain recombines TRBV11-2 with TRBJ2-1; D is ambiguous. Germline loops: CDR1 SGHAT, CDR2 FQNNGV. Trimming removed 5 bases at V and 15 bases at J, with 14 bases between. This CDR3 has 11 residues. The CDR3 nucleotides are TGTGCCAGCAGCCGGGTTGGGTTTCCGTTCTTC. It specifies CASSRVGFPFF.

The chain employs TRBV6-1 and TRBJ2-7; 9 nucleotides match TRBD1. The germline V gene encodes CDR1 MNHNS and CDR2 SASEGT. V dropped 3 bases and J dropped 6; count of bases not matched to a gene: 9. CDR3 length equals 15 residues. The chain's CDR3 is CASSEMGDRVSEQYF. The CDR3 region has the DNA TGTGCCAGCAGTGAGATGGGGGACAGGGTGAGCGAGCAGTACTTC.

This rearrangement joins TRBV2 to TRBJ2-7; 8 bases agree with TRBD1. Unmatched junction bases numbered 4, after V lost 6 bases and J lost 3 bases. CDR3 length: 13 amino acids. CDR1 and CDR2 from the germline V gene are SNHLY and FYNNEI. The CDR3 loop reads CASRPGQDYEQYF. The CDR3 DNA is TGTGCCAGCAGGCCGGGACAGGACTACGAGCAGTACTTC. The full variable domain, its missing parts supplied by reference TRBV2 and TRBJ2-7, is EPEVTQTPSHQVTQMGQEVILRCVPISNHLYFYWYRQILGQKVEFLVSFYNNEISEKSEIFDDQFSVERPDGSNFTLKIRSTKLEDSAMYFCASRPGQDYEQYFGPGTRLTVT.